A single sample gave rise to the 16 T cell receptor beta chains below, sequenced in a study of cytomegalovirus exposure and HLA in healthy donors. Primers: 60 Vbeta forward and 13 Jbeta reverse. The data were produced by immunoSEQ multiplex PCR, yet TCRdb's version contains in-frame clones alone and is incomplete. The sample has about 130,000 clones; approximately 71% are singletons. The sequencing sample was made of PBMCs. The receptors come from a woman aged 50 to 60 in good health and CMV-seronegative.

The chain links TRBV27 to TRBJ1-1, with a weak D call TRBD1 (5 bases). This CDR3 has 14 residues. V was cut by 7 bases and J by 1 base, with 13 bases left in between. CDR1 is MNHEY and CDR2 is SMNVEV in the germline V gene (reference sequence). The chain's CDR3 is CASTIGGSNTEAFF. DNA for the CDR3: TGTGCCAGCACCATCGGGGGGTCGAACACTGAAGCTTTCTTT.

The chain is built from TRBV9 and TRBJ2-7; D is perhaps TRBD2 (5 bases). CDR1 and CDR2 (germline): SGDLS, YYNGEE. The V end lost 0 bases, the J end lost 4 bases, and 14 bases lay between the germline ends. There are 15 residues in the CDR3. This CDR3 is CASSVAASLPYEQYF. In nucleotides, the CDR3 is TGTGCCAGCAGCGTAGCAGCTAGCCTCCCTTACGAGCAGTACTTC.

J is TRBJ1-5 and V is TRBV6-1; D not certain. This CDR3 is 13 amino acids long. CDR1 and CDR2 (germline): MNHNS, SASEGT. Trimming shortened V by 1 base and J by 11 bases, and 12 bases separated the two germline ends. The CDR3 sequence is CASSEVKPEAQHF. The CDR3 DNA follows: TGTGCCAGCAGTGAAGTTAAACCAGAGGCCCAGCATTTT.

The V gene is TRBV27, the J gene TRBJ1-2; D gene ambiguous. Between the trimmed V and J ends, which lost 0 bases and 3 bases, there was a span of 5 bases. Germline CDR1 is MNHEY and CDR2 is SMNVEV (reference sequence). This CDR3 has 13 residues. The CDR3 DNA reads TGTGCCAGCAGTTTATCCCAGTACTATGGCTACACCTTC. Translation: CASSLSQYYGYTF.

This clone was seen once. This chain uses TRBV19 with TRBJ2-5, with 8 nucleotides matching TRBD2. The length of the CDR3 is 14 residues. Germline lookup yields CDR1 LNHDA and CDR2 SQIVND (reference sequence). Trimming removed 5 bases from V and 4 bases from J; junction bases left unmatched: 6. Here the CDR3 reads CASSGSGTRETQYF. The DNA of the CDR3 is TGTGCCAGTAGTGGTAGCGGGACCCGAGAGACCCAGTACTTC.

The rearrangement joins TRBV2 to TRBJ1-2; 9 nucleotides line up with TRBD1. Germline CDR1 is SNHLY and CDR2 is FYNNEI. The CDR3 loop spans 13 amino acids. J lost 7 bases, V lost 4 bases, and 4 bases had no gene match. The DNA for the CDR3 is TGTGCCAGCAGTGGCCGGGACAGGGCTGGCTACACCTTC. It is translated as CASSGRDRAGYTF.

The chain couples TRBV28 to TRBJ2-1; 7 nucleotides match TRBD2. In germline, CDR1 is MDHEN, CDR2 SYDVKM. Trimming cost V 8 bases and J 5 bases; bases outside gene matches: 18. This CDR3 comprises 17 residues. In DNA form, the CDR3 reads TGTGCCAGCTCCCCGGCCCACATAAGCGGGGCCCACAATGAGCAGTTCTTC. Residues: CASSPAHISGAHNEQFF.

The chain has TRBV30 and TRBJ1-2; D gene unclear. Trimming took 4 bases from V and 8 from J, leaving 20 bases between them. The CDR3 runs 14 residues. Per the germline V gene, CDR1 is GTSNPN and CDR2 is SVGIG (reference sequence). CDR3 sequence: CAWTTRTGGMGYTF. The CDR3 coding sequence is TGTGCCTGGACAACTAGGACTGGCGGGATGGGCTACACCTTC.

This chain connects TRBV5-6 to TRBJ1-1; TRBD1 aligns across 7 bases. With V trimmed by 4 bases and J by 0 bases, 6 bases remained unmatched. CDR1 and CDR2 (germline): SGHDT, YYEEEE. This CDR3 spans 15 amino acids. CDR3: CASSGPGTVNTEAFF. As DNA, the CDR3 is TGTGCCAGCAGCGGACCCGGGACAGTGAACACTGAAGCTTTCTTT.

The chain uses TRBV5-6 and TRBJ2-3; 10 bases are a match to TRBD2. Germline V gene data show CDR1 as SGHDT and CDR2 as YYEEEE. The CDR3 has 15 residues. Trimming took 0 bases from V and 7 from J; bases not matched to a gene: 5. The CDR3 bases are TGTGCCAGCAGCTTGGGGCTAGCGGGAGTACATACGCAGTATTTT. Encoded protein: CASSLGLAGVHTQYF. Variable domain in full (rest from reference TRBV5-6 and TRBJ2-3): DAGVTQSPTHLIKTRGQQVTLRCSPKSGHDTVSWYQQALGQGPQFIFQYYEEEERQRGNFPDRFSGHQFPNYSSELNVNALLLGDSALYLCASSLGLAGVHTQYFGPGTRLTVL.

The chain combines TRBV19 with TRBJ2-3; TRBD1 matches 10 bases. The germline gives CDR1 LNHDA, CDR2 SQIVND (reference sequence). J lost 2 bases, V lost 3 bases, and 2 bases had no gene match. The CDR3 sequence is 15 residues long. The CDR3 DNA is TGTGCCAGTAGTATGGGACAGGGGCACACAGATACGCAGTATTTT. Amino acids: CASSMGQGHTDTQYF.

V is TRBV19 and J is TRBJ1-4, with a tentative D call TRBD1 (6 bases). CDR1 LNHDA and CDR2 SQIVND come from the germline V gene (reference sequence). The CDR3 is 15 residues long. V was trimmed by 6 bases and J by 5 bases, leaving 16 bases between them. CDR3 in DNA: TGTGCCAGTAGGAATTGGACAGAGCAAAATGAAAAACTGTTTTTT. Its translation is CASRNWTEQNEKLFF.

The CDR3 DNA reads TGTGCCAGCAGCAGAACTCACACAGATACGCAGTATTTT. Amino acids: CASSRTHTDTQYF. This chain connects TRBV5-4 to TRBJ2-3; no clear D gene. The V and J ends lost 4 bases and 2 bases respectively, with 8 bases between them. Germline CDR1 SGHNT, CDR2 YYREEE (reference sequence). The CDR3 totals 13 residues.

The chain couples TRBV19 to TRBJ2-4; 10 nucleotides agree with TRBD2. After removal of 7 bases from V and 0 bases from J, the junction contained 6 bases not matched to a gene. CDR3 length: 16 residues. CDR1 LNHDA and CDR2 SQIVND come from the germline V gene (reference sequence). The CDR3 spells CASNPRTSGAKNIQYF. In nucleotides, the CDR3 is TGTGCCAGTAACCCACGGACTAGCGGAGCCAAAAACATTCAGTACTTC. The whole variable domain, remainder taken from reference TRBV19 and TRBJ2-4, is DGGITQSPKYLFRKEGQNVTLSCEQNLNHDAMYWYRQDPGQGLRLIYYSQIVNDFQKGDIAEGYSVSREKKESFPLTVTSAQKNPTAFYLCASNPRTSGAKNIQYFGAGTRLSVL.

The rearrangement uses TRBV5-6 and TRBJ2-3; 8 nucleotides agree with TRBD1. The CDR3 spans 15 residues. Trimming at V came to 0 bases and at J to 6 bases, leaving 6 bases not matched to a gene. Germline V gene lookup returns CDR1 SGHDT and CDR2 YYEEEE. The chain's CDR3 is CASSLVQGVWDTQYF. CDR3 DNA sequence: TGTGCCAGCAGCTTGGTACAGGGGGTTTGGGATACGCAGTATTTT.

The chain links TRBV19 to TRBJ2-2; perhaps TRBD2 as D (6 bases). Trimming cost V 3 bases and J 4 bases, with 18 bases left between them. Germline assignment: CDR1 LNHDA and CDR2 SQIVND (reference sequence). The CDR3 contains 17 residues. CDR3 sequence (DNA): TGTGCCAGTAGTATCCCCTCCGCGGGGTATAGCACCGGGGAGCTGTTTTTT. It yields the protein CASSIPSAGYSTGELFF.